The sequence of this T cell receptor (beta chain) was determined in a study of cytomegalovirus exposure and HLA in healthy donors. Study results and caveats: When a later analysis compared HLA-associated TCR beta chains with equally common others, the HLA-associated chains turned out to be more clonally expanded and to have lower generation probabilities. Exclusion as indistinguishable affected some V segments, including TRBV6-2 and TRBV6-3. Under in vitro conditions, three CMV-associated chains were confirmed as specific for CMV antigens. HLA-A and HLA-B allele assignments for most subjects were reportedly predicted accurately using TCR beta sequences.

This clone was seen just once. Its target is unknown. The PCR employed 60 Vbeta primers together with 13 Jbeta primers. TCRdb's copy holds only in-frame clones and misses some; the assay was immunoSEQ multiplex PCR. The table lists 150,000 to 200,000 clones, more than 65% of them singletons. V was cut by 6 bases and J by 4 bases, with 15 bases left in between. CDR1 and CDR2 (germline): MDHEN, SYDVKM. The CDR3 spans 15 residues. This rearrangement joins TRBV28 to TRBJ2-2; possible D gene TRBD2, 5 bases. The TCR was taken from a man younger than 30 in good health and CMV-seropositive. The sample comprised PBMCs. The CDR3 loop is CASSLEALGTGELFF. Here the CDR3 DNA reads TGTGCCAGCAGCTTGGAGGCTCTGGGCACCGGGGAGCTGTTTTTT. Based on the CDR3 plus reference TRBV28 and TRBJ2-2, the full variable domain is DVKVTQSSRYLVKRTGEKVFLECVQDMDHENMFWYRQDPGLGLRLIYFSYDVKMKEKGDIPEGYSVSREKKERFSLILESASTNQTSMYLCASSLEALGTGELFFGEGSRLTVL.